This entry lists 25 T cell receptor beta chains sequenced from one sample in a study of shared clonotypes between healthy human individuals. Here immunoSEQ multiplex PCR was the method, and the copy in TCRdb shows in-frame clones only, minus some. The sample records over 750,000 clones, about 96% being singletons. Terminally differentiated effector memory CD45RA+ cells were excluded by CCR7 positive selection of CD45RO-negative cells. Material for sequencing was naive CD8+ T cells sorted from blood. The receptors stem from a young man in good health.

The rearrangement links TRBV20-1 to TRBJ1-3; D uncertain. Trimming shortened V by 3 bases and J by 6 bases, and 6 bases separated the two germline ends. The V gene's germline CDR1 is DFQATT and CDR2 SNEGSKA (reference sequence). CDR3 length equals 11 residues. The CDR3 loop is CSARLENTIYF. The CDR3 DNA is TGCAGTGCTAGGTTAGAAAACACCATATATTTT.

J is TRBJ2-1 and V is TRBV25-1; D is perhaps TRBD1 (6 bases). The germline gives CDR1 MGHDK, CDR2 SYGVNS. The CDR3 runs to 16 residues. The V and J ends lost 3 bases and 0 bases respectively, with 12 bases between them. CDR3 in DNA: TGTGCCAGCAGTGATTCGCAGGGGAGCTCCTACAATGAGCAGTTCTTC. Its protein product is CASSDSQGSSYNEQFF.

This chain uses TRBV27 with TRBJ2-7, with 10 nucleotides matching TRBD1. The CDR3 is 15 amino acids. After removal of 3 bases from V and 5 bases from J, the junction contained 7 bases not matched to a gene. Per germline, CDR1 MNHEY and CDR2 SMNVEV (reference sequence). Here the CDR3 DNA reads TGTGCCAGCAGTTTCCTCGGACAGGGGGGTCACGAGCAGTACTTC. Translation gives CASSFLGQGGHEQYF.

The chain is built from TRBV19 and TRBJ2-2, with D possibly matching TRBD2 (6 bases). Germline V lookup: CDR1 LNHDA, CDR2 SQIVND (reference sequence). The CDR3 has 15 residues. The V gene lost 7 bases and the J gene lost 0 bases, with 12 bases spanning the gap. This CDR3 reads CASMGGVTNTGELFF. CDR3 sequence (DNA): TGTGCCAGTATGGGGGGAGTCACGAACACCGGGGAGCTGTTTTTT.

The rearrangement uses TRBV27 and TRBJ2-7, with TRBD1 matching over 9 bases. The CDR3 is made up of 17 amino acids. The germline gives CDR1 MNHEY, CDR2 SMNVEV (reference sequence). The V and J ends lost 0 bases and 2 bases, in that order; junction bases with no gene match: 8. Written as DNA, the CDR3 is TGTGCCAGCAGTTTATCGAGTTATAGGACAGGGGCCTACGAGCAGTACTTC. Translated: CASSLSSYRTGAYEQYF.

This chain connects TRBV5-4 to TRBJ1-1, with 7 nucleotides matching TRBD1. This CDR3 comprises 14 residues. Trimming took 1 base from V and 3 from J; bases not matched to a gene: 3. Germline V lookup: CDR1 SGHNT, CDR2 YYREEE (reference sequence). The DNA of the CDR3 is TGTGCCAGCAGCTTGACAGGGGCGGACACTGAAGCTTTCTTT. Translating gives CASSLTGADTEAFF.

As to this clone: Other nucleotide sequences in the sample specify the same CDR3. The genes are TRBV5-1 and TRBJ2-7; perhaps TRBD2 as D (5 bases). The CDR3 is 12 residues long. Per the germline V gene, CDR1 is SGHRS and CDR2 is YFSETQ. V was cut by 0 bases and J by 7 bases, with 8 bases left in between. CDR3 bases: TGCGCCAGCAGCTTGGTCGGGGTTGAGCAGTACTTC. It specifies CASSLVGVEQYF.

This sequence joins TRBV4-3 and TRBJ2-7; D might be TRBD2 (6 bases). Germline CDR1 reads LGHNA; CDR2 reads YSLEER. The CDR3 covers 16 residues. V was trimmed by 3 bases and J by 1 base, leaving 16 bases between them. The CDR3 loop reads CASSHSLREGSYEQYF. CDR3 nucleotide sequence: TGCGCCAGCAGCCATTCCCTGCGGGAAGGGTCCTACGAGCAGTACTTC.

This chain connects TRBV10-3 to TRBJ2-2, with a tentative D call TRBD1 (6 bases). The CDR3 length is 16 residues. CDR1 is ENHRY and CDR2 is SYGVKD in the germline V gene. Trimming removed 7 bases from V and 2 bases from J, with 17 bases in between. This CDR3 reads CAINNERTDNTGELFF. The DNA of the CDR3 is TGTGCCATCAACAATGAAAGGACAGATAACACCGGGGAGCTGTTTTTT.

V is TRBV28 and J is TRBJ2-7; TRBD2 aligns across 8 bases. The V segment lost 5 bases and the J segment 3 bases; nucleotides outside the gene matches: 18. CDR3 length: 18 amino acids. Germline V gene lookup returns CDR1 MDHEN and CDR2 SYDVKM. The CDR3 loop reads CASSHPISRAGVNYEQYF. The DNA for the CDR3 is TGTGCCAGCAGTCACCCCATTTCCCGAGCGGGAGTAAACTACGAGCAGTACTTC.

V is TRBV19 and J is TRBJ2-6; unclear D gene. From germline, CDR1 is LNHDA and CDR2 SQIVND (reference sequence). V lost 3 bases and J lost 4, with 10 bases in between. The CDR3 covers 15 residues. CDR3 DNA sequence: TGTGCCAGTAGTATTGGGCTCGGAGGGGCCAACGTCCTGACTTTC. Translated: CASSIGLGGANVLTF. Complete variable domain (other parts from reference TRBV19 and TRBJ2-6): DGGITQSPKYLFRKEGQNVTLSCEQNLNHDAMYWYRQDPGQGLRLIYYSQIVNDFQKGDIAEGYSVSREKKESFPLTVTSAQKNPTAFYLCASSIGLGGANVLTFGAGSRLTVL.

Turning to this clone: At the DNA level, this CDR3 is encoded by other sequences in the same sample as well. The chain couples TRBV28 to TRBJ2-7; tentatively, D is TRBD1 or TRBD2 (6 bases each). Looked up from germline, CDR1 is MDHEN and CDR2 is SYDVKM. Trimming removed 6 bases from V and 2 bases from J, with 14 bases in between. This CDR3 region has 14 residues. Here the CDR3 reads CASSLGGTPYEQYF. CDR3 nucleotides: TGTGCCAGCAGCCTAGGGGGGACCCCCTACGAGCAGTACTTC.

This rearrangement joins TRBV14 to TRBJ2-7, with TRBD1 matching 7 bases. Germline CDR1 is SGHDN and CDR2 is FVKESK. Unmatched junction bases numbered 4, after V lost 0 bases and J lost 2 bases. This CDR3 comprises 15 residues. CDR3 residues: CASSQEQGLTYEQYF. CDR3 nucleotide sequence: TGTGCCAGCAGCCAAGAACAGGGGCTTACCTACGAGCAGTACTTC. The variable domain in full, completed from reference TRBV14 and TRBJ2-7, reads EAGVTQFPSHSVIEKGQTVTLRCDPISGHDNLYWYRRVMGKEIKFLLHFVKESKQDESGMPNNRFLAERTGGTYSTLKVQPAELEDSGVYFCASSQEQGLTYEQYFGPGTRLTVT.

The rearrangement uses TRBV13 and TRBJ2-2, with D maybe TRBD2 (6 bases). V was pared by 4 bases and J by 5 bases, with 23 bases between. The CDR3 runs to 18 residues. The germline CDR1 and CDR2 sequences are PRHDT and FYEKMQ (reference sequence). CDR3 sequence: CASSSHQVSRGKTGELFF. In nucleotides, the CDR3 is TGTGCCAGCAGCTCCCACCAAGTCTCTCGCGGGAAGACCGGGGAGCTGTTTTTT. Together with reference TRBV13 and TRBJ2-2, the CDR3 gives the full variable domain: AAGVIQSPRHLIKEKRETATLKCYPIPRHDTVYWYQQGPGQDPQFLISFYEKMQSDKGSIPDRFSAQQFSDYHSELNMSSLELGDSALYFCASSSHQVSRGKTGELFFGEGSRLTVL.

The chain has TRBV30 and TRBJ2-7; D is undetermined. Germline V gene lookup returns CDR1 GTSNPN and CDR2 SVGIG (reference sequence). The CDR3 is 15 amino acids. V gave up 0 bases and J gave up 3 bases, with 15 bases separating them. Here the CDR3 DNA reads TGTGCCTGGAGTGTAATGCGCGCTCCTTACTACGAGCAGTACTTC. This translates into CAWSVMRAPYYEQYF.

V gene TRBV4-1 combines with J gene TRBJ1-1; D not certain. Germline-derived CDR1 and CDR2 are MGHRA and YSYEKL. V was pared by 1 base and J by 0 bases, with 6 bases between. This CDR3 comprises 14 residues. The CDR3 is CASSQVVMNTEAFF. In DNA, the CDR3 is TGCGCCAGCAGCCAAGTGGTCATGAACACTGAAGCTTTCTTT.

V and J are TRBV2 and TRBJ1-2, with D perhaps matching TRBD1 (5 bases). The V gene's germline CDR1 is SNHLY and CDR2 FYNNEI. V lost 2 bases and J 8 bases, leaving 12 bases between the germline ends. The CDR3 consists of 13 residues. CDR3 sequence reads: CASSERREWGYTF. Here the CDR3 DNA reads TGTGCCAGCAGTGAACGCAGGGAATGGGGCTACACCTTC.

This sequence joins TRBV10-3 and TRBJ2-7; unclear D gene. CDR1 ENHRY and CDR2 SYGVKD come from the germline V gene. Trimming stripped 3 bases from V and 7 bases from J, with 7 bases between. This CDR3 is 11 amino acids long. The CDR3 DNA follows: TGTGCCATCAGTGACTCAGGAGAGCAGTACTTC. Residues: CAISDSGEQYF.

Here the CDR3 reads CATSRGTGERTPLDYEQYF. CDR3 DNA sequence: TGTGCCACCAGCAGAGGGACAGGGGAAAGGACCCCCCTTGACTACGAGCAGTACTTC. The rearrangement links TRBV15 to TRBJ2-7; 9 positions agree with TRBD1. Germline trimming cut 1 base from V and 3 bases from J; bases unmatched to any gene: 16. CDR1 is LNHNV and CDR2 is YYDKDF in the germline V gene (reference sequence). This CDR3 contains 19 residues.

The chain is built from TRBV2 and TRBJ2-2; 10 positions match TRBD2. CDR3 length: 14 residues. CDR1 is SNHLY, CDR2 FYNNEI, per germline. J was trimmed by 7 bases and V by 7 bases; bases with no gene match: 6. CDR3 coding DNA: TGTGCCAGCACACTAGCGGGGCGGATCGGGGAGCTGTTTTTT. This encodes CASTLAGRIGELFF.

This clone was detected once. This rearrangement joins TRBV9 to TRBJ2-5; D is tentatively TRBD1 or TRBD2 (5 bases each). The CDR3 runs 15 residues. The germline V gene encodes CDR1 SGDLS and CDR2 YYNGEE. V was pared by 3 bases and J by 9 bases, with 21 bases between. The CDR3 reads CASSGGDHSGESQYF. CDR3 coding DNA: TGTGCCAGCAGCGGAGGGGACCACTCTGGCGAATCCCAGTACTTC.

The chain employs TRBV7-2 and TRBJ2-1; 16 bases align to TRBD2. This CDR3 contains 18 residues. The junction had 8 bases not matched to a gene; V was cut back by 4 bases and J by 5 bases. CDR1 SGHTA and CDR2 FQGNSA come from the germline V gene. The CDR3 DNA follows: TGTGCCAGCAGCTCTTACGGGACTAGCGGGAGGGCCGACAATGAGCAGTTCTTC. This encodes CASSSYGTSGRADNEQFF. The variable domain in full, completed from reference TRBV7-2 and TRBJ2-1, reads GAGVSQSPSNKVTEKGKDVELRCDPISGHTALYWYRQSLGQGLEFLIYFQGNSAPDKSGLPSDRFSAERTGGSVSTLTIQRTQQEDSAVYLCASSSYGTSGRADNEQFFGPGTRLTVL.

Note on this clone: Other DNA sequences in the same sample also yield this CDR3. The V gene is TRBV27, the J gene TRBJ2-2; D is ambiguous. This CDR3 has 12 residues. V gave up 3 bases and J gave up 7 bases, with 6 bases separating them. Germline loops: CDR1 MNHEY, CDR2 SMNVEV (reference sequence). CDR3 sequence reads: CASSLGVGELFF. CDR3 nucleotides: TGTGCCAGCAGTTTGGGTGTCGGGGAGCTGTTTTTT.

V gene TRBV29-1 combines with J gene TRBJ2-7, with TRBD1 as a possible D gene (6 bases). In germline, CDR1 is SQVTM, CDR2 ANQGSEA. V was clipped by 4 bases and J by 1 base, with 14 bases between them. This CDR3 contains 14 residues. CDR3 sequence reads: CSVGPPDRSYEQYF. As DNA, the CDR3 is TGCAGCGTTGGGCCTCCGGACAGATCCTACGAGCAGTACTTC.

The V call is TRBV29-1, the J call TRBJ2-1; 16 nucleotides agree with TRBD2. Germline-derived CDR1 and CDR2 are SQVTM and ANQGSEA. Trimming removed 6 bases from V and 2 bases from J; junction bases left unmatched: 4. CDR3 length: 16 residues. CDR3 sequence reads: CSVGLAGGSAYNEQFF. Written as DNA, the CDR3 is TGCAGCGTGGGACTAGCGGGAGGGTCGGCCTACAATGAGCAGTTCTTC.